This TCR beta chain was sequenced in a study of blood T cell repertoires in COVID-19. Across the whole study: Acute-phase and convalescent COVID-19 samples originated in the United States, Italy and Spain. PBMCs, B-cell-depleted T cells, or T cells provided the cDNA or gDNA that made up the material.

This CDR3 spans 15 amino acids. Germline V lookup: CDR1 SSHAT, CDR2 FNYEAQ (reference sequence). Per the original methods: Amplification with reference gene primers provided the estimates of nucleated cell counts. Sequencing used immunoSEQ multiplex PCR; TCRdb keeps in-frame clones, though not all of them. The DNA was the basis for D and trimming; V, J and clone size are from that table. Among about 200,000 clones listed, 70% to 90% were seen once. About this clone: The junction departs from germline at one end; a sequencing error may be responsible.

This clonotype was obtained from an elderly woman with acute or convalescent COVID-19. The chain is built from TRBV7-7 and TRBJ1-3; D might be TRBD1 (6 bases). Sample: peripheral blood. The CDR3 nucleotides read TGTGCTAGCAGCCCCAATAAGGGGGACGGAAACACCATATATTTT. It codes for CASSPNKGDGNTIYF.